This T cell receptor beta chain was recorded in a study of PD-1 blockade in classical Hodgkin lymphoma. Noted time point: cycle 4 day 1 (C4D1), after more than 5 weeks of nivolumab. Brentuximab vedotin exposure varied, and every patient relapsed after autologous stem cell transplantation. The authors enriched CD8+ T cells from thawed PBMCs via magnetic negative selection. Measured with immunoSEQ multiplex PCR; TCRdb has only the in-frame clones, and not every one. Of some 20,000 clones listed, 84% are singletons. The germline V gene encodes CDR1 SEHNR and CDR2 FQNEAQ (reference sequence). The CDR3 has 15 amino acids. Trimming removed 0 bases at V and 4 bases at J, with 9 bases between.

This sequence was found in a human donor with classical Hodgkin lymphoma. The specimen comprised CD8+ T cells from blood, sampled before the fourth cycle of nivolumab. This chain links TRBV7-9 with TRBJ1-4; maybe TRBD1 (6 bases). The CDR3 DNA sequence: TGTGCCAGCAGCTTAGCTCCACAGGGTAATGAAAAACTGTTTTTT. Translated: CASSLAPQGNEKLFF. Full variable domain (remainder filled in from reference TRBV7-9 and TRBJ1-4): DTGVSQNPRHKITKRGQNVTFRCDPISEHNRLYWYRQTLGQGPEFLTYFQNEAQLEKSRLLSDRFSAERPKGSFSTLEIQRTEQGDSAMYLCASSLAPQGNEKLFFGSGTQLSVL.